This T cell receptor (beta chain) was sequenced for a study of T cell responses to AZD1222 COVID-19 vaccine. Pooling covered second doses at about 4 or about 12 weeks. Study observations and caveats: In all cases, repertoires were sampled only after the peak T cell response.

The CDR3 is 14 amino acids. CDR1 LNHDA and CDR2 SQIVND come from the germline V gene (reference sequence). Between the trimmed V and J ends, which lost 3 bases and 4 bases, there was a span of 12 bases. Clones were sequenced by immunoSEQ multiplex PCR, and TCRdb holds only the in-frame ones, with some missing. The sample carries tens of thousands of clones, approximately 83% recorded once. With respect to this clone: The antigen remains unidentified.

This chain uses TRBV19 with TRBJ1-2, with D hard to call. The clonotype was recovered from an adult who received the AZD1222 COVID-19 vaccine. The sample here was peripheral blood, taken 28 days after the second AZD1222 dose. In DNA, the CDR3 is TGTGCCAGTAGTATGGTCTCGTCAGTCTATGGCTACACCTTC. Protein: CASSMVSSVYGYTF. The variable domain in full, completed from reference TRBV19 and TRBJ1-2, reads DGGITQSPKYLFRKEGQNVTLSCEQNLNHDAMYWYRQDPGQGLRLIYYSQIVNDFQKGDIAEGYSVSREKKESFPLTVTSAQKNPTAFYLCASSMVSSVYGYTFGSGTRLTVV.